A selection of T cell receptor beta chains follows, all from one sample in a study of blood T cell repertoires in COVID-19. Profiled with immunoSEQ multiplex PCR; TCRdb holds only in-frame clones, not every one. The sample comprises 90,000 to 100,000 clones, around four fifths of which are singletons, and over 9.5% rests with the top ten. The material sequenced was peripheral blood. All receptors derive from a man in his 70s with acute or convalescent COVID-19. CDR3s include the opening cysteine and the closing phenylalanine or tryptophan. Where a row states a size, it is once, few, many or the class of an expanded clone; other rows omit it.

V,size,CDR3
TRBV5-1,NA,CASSLALAGAIEQFF
TRBV11-1,few,CASSLVAGAGGELFF
TRBV28,NA,CASSLPGGSNQPQHF
TRBV7-2,NA,CATSNEGGYTEAFF
TRBV5-1,NA,CASSQQGQGLTYEQYF
TRBV3-1/TRBV3-2,NA,CASSRDAGVGGDEQFF
TRBV7-8,NA,CASSREQYRTSGNTGELFF
TRBV3-1/TRBV3-2,once,CASRQGNYGYTF
TRBV4-1,NA,CASSQVTGFGQPQHF
TRBV4-1,NA,CASSQERTGGAPNEKLFF
TRBV7-2,NA,CASSLDGQGFEKLFF
TRBV3-1/TRBV3-2,NA,CASSQLDRGKDEQYF
TRBV5-1,NA,CASRLLRAGGSETQYF
TRBV6-5,NA,CASRGQGTYEQYF
TRBV20-1,NA,CSASRDSTSGGGKTQYF
TRBV6-5,NA,CASSRQPNTEAFF
TRBV6-5,few,CASSPGQGNYGYTF
TRBV5-6,NA,CASSLFRSSGQSYNEQFF
TRBV19,NA,CASSPGSRAPQHF
TRBV6-5,NA,CASSTEVNTEAFF